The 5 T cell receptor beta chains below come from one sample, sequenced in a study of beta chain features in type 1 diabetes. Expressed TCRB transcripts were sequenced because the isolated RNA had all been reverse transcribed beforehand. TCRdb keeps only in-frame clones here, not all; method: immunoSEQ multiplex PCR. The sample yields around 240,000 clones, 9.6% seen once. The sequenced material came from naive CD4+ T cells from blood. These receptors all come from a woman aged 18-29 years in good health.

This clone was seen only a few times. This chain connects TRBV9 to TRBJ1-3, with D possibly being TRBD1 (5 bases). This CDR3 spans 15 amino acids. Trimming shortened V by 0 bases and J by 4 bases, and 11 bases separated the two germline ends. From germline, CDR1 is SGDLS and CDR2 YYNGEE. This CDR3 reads CASSVASREGNTIYF. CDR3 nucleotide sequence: TGTGCCAGCAGCGTAGCGAGCAGGGAAGGAAACACCATATATTTT.

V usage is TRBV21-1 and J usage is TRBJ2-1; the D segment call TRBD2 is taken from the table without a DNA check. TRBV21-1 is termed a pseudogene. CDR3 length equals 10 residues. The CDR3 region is CAGDGGARFF. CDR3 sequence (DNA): TGTGCCGGGGACGGGGGGGCGCGGTTCTTC.

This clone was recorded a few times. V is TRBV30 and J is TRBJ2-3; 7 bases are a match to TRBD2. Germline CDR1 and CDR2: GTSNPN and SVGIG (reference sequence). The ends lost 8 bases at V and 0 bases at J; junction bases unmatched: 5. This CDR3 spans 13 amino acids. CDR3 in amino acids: CARGGGSTDTQYF. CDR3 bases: TGTGCCCGGGGCGGGGGTAGCACAGATACGCAGTATTTT.

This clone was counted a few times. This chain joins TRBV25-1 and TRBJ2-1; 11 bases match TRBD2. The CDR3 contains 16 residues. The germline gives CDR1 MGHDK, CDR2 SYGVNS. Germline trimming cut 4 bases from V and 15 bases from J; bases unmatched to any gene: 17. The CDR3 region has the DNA TGTGCCAGCAGTGGGGCTCCCGGGACTAGCGGTCAAATTGGGTTCTTC. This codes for CASSGAPGTSGQIGFF.

CDR3 loop: CASSGGQYNSPLHF. DNA of the CDR3: TGTGCCAGCAGCGGGGGACAGTATAATTCACCCCTCCACTTT. The chain combines TRBV9 with TRBJ1-6; 7 bases are a match to TRBD1. With 3 bases clipped from V and 4 bases from J, the junction kept 1 base outside the gene matches. The CDR3 spans 14 residues. Germline CDR1 and CDR2: SGDLS and YYNGEE.